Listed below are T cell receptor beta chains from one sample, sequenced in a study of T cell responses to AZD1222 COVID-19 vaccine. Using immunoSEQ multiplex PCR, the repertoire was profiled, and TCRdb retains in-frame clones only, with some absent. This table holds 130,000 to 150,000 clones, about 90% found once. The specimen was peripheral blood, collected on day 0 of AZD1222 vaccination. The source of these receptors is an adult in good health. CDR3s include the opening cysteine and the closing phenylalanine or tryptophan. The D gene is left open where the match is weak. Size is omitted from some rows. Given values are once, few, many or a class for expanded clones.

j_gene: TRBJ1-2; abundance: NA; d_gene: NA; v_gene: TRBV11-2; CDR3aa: CASSLGVQDNGYTF; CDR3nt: TGTGCCAGCAGCTTAGGGGTGCAGGACAATGGCTACACCTTC
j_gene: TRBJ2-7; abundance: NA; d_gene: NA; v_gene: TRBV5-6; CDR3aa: CASSYRPRGEQYF; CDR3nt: TGTGCCAGCAGCTACCGGCCGCGGGGAGAGCAGTACTTC
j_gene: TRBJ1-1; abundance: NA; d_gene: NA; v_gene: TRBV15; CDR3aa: CATSHGIEAFF; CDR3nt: TGTGCCACCAGCCACGGGATTGAAGCTTTCTTT
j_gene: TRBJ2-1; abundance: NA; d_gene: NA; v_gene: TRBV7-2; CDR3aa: CASSSSLGSYNEQFF; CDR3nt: TGTGCCAGCAGCTCAAGCCTGGGCTCCTACAATGAGCAGTTCTTC
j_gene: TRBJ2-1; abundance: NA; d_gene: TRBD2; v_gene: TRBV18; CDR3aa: CASSPPSGEYNEQFF; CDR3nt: TGTGCCAGCTCACCCCCTAGCGGGGAGTACAATGAGCAGTTCTTC
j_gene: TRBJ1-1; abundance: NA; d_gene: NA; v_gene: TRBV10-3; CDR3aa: CAISPWGASGTEAFF; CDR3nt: TGTGCCATCAGTCCCTGGGGAGCCTCTGGCACTGAAGCTTTCTTT
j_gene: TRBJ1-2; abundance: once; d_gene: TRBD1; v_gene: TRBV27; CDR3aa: CASSLGQAPIYGYTF; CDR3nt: TGTGCCAGCAGTTTAGGACAGGCCCCCATCTATGGCTACACCTTC
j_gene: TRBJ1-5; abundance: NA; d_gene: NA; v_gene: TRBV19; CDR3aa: CASSMRGAGNQPQHF; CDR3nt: TGTGCCAGTAGTATGAGGGGGGCTGGCAATCAGCCCCAGCATTTT
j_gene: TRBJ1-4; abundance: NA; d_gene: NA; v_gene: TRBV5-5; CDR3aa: CASSLGAATNEKLFF; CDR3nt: TGTGCCAGCAGCTTGGGCGCGGCAACTAATGAAAAACTGTTTTTT
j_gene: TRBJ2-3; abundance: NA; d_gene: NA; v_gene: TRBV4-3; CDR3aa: CASSQESMPPMGPDTQYF; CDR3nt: TGCGCCAGCAGCCAAGAGTCTATGCCCCCTATGGGACCAGATACGCAGTATTTT
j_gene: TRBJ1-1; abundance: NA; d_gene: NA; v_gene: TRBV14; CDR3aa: CASSQVVGNTEAFF; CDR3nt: TGTGCCAGCAGCCAAGTAGTAGGGAACACTGAAGCTTTCTTT
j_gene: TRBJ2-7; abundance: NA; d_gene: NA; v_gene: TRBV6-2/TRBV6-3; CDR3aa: CASSKRVHEQYF; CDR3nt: TGTGCCAGCAGTAAGAGGGTCCACGAGCAGTACTTC
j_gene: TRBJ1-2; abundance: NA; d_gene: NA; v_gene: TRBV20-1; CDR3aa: CSASRTRGGYGYTF; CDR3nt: TGCAGTGCTAGTAGGACACGGGGAGGCTATGGCTACACCTTC
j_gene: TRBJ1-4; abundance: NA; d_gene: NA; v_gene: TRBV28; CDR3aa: CASSLGGVEYLKKLFF; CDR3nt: TGTGCCAGCAGTTTGGGAGGGGTGGAATACCTAAAAAAACTGTTTTTT
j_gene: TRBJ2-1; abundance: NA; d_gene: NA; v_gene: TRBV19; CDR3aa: CASSRGGTEGDEQFF; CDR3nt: TGTGCCAGTAGCCGTGGGGGGACTGAAGGCGATGAGCAGTTCTTC
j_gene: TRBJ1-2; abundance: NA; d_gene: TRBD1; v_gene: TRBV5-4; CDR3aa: CASSAGQVLGGYTF; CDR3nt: TGTGCCAGCAGCGCAGGACAGGTTCTGGGTGGCTACACCTTC
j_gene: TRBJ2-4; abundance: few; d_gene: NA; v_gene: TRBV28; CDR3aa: CASHRRALVSKNIQYF; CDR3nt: TGTGCCAGTCACAGGAGAGCGCTTGTTTCCAAAAACATTCAGTACTTC
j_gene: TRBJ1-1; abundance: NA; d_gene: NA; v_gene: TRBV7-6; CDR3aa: CASSLDTNTEAFF; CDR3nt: TGTGCCAGCAGCCTGGACACGAACACTGAAGCTTTCTTT
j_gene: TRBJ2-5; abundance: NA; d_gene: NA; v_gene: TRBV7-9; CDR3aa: CASSRWGVQETQYF; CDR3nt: TGTGCCAGCAGCAGGTGGGGGGTGCAAGAGACCCAGTACTTC
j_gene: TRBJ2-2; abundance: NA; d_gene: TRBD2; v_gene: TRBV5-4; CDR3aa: CASSLGLAGNTGELFF; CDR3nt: TGTGCCAGCAGCTTGGGGCTAGCGGGTAACACCGGGGAGCTGTTTTTT
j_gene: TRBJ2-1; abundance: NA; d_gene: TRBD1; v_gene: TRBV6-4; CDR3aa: CASRRTGDGNEQFF; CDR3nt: TGTGCCAGCAGGCGGACAGGGGATGGTAATGAGCAGTTCTTC
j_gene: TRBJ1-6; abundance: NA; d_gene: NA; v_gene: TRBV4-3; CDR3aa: CASSQDRTGRRALHF; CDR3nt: TGCGCCAGCAGCCAAGATAGAACAGGGAGAAGGGCCCTCCACTTT
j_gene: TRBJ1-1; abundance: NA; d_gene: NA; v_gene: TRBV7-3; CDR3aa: CASSPTDGNTEAFF; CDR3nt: TGTGCCAGCAGCCCGACCGACGGCAACACTGAAGCTTTCTTT
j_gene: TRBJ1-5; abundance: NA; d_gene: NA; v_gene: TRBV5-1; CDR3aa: CASSLDGLRQPQHF; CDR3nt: TGCGCCAGCAGCTTGGATGGTTTACGGCAGCCCCAGCATTTT
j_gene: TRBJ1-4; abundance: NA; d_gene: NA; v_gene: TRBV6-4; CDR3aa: CASRTVATNEKLFF; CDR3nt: TGTGCCAGCAGGACAGTTGCAACTAATGAAAAACTGTTTTTT
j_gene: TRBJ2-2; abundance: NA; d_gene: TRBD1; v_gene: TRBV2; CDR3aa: CASSSGGVGTGELFF; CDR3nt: TGTGCCAGCAGTTCAGGGGGCGTTGGCACCGGGGAGCTGTTTTTT
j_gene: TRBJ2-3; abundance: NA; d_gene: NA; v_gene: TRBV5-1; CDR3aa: CASSLAKGGYTDTQYF; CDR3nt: TGCGCCAGCAGCTTGGCCAAGGGAGGTTACACAGATACGCAGTATTTT